A single sample is the source of the 9 T cell receptor beta chains below, sequenced in a study of cytomegalovirus exposure and HLA in healthy donors. The PCR used 60 Vbeta and 13 Jbeta primers. Clones were sequenced by immunoSEQ multiplex PCR, and TCRdb holds only the in-frame ones, with some missing. The profile shows 250,000 to 350,000 clones, roughly 88% of them singletons. The sample consisted of PBMCs. These TCRs come from a man in his forties or fifties in good health and CMV-seropositive.

The chain uses TRBV11-2 and TRBJ2-1, with 15 bases lining up with TRBD2. This CDR3 contains 17 residues. From germline, CDR1 is SGHAT and CDR2 FQNNGV. The trim removed 0 bases at V and 7 bases at J, leaving 4 bases unmatched. In DNA, the CDR3 is TGTGCCAGCAGCTTAGAGGGACTAGCGGGAGGAAGGAATGAGCAGTTCTTC. Protein product: CASSLEGLAGGRNEQFF.

This clone was detected only once. This chain uses TRBV11-3 with TRBJ2-7; a weak D match, TRBD1 (5 bases). The CDR3 loop spans 14 amino acids. CDR1 and CDR2 from the germline V gene are SGHNT and YENEEA. V was pared by 7 bases and J by 0 bases, with 13 bases between. The CDR3 nucleotides read TGTGCCAGCATACTTCCCGGACACTCCTACGAGCAGTACTTC. Translation gives CASILPGHSYEQYF.

J is TRBJ1-1 and V is TRBV6-1; TRBD1 aligns across 7 bases. Per the germline V gene, CDR1 is MNHNS and CDR2 is SASEGT. The V segment lost 7 bases and the J segment 0 bases; nucleotides outside the gene matches: 5. The CDR3 sequence is 14 residues long. The DNA of the CDR3 is TGTGCCAGCACGAGACAGGGTTTGAACACTGAAGCTTTCTTT. Translated, it gives CASTRQGLNTEAFF.

In nucleotides, the CDR3 is TGTGCCAGCAGTTTTCAACTAGCGGGGTTGTACGAGCAGTACTTC. Its protein is CASSFQLAGLYEQYF. The chain joins TRBV27 to TRBJ2-7; 10 nucleotides align to TRBD2. Losses at the gene ends were 3 bases for V and 4 bases for J; bases not matched to a gene: 6. The CDR3 totals 15 residues. The germline V gene has CDR1 MNHEY and CDR2 SMNVEV (reference sequence).

This clone was observed once. This chain connects TRBV6-6 to TRBJ2-1, with 10 positions matching TRBD2. Looked up from germline, CDR1 is MNHNY and CDR2 is SVGAGI (reference sequence). The V and J ends lost 0 bases and 7 bases, in that order; junction bases with no gene match: 3. This CDR3 comprises 15 residues. For the CDR3, the DNA is TGTGCCAGCAGTTACTCAGCGGGAGGGCTTAATGAGCAGTTCTTC. This translates into CASSYSAGGLNEQFF.

The V call is TRBV19, the J call TRBJ2-7, with 7 positions matching TRBD1. V lost 5 bases and J lost 2; bases outside the gene matches: 12. This CDR3 contains 16 residues. Looked up from germline, CDR1 is LNHDA and CDR2 is SQIVND (reference sequence). In nucleotides, the CDR3 is TGTGCCAGTAGTCGCCAACCGGGCCAGGGGGCCTACGAGCAGTACTTC. It translates to CASSRQPGQGAYEQYF.

The V call is TRBV28, the J call TRBJ2-3, with 8 bases that match TRBD2. Per germline, CDR1 MDHEN and CDR2 SYDVKM. Trimming at V came to 3 bases and at J to 4 bases, leaving 9 bases not matched to a gene. CDR3 size: 16 residues. CDR3 amino acids: CASSFLLREGPDTQYF. For the CDR3, the DNA is TGTGCCAGCAGTTTCTTGCTACGGGAGGGACCAGATACGCAGTATTTT.

This clone was seen only a few times. The V and J genes are TRBV9 and TRBJ1-4; D is perhaps TRBD1 (6 bases). V lost 4 bases and J 7 bases, leaving 14 bases between the germline ends. The CDR3 spans 14 residues. Germline V gene sequence: CDR1 SGDLS, CDR2 YYNGEE. The CDR3: CASSYGGQGEKLFF. DNA for the CDR3: TGTGCCAGCAGCTACGGGGGGCAGGGTGAAAAACTGTTTTTT.

V and J are TRBV28 and TRBJ1-6; 9 nucleotides agree with TRBD1. This CDR3 has 14 residues. Looked up from germline, CDR1 is MDHEN and CDR2 is SYDVKM. V shed 5 bases and J 10 bases; nucleotides not matched to a gene: 6. CDR3 protein: CASSRQGVLSPLHF. The DNA for the CDR3 is TGTGCCAGCAGTCGACAGGGGGTTTTGTCACCCCTCCACTTT.